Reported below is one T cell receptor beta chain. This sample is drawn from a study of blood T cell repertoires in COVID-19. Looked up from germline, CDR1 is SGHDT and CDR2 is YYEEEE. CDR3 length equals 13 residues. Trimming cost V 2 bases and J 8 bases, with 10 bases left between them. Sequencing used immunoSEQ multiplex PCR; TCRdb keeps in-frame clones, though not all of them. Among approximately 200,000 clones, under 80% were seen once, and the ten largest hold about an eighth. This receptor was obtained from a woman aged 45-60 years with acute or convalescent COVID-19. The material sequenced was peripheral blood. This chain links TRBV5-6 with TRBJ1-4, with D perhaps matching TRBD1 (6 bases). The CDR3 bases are TGTGCCAGCAGCTTCAGGGGAGAGGAAAAACTGTTTTTT. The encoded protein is CASSFRGEEKLFF.